This T cell receptor beta chain was documented in a study of T cells after posttransplantation cyclophosphamide. The germline CDR1 and CDR2 sequences are SGHAT and FQNNGV. Trimming at V came to 1 base and at J to 7 bases, leaving 10 bases not matched to a gene. The CDR3 contains 17 residues. Treatment was busulfan-fludarabine conditioning, a marrow graft, and cyclophosphamide on days +3 and +4. Findings of the study overall: Donor-recipient repertoire similarity was low at 1-2 months, rising over year one.

Assay used: immunoSEQ multiplex PCR; TCRdb lists only in-frame clones, some missing. Of approximately 4,200 clones in the sample, about 81% are singletons; the top ten hold around a sixth. As to this clone: Its antigen is as yet unknown.

The clonotype comes from a female patient aged 50-65 years who received an allogeneic stem cell transplant from a related donor, was CMV-positive, and had no GVHD. The T cells may partly be graft donor cells. The specimen was PBMCs, collected after an allogeneic stem cell transplant with post-transplant cyclophosphamide. V is TRBV11-2 and J is TRBJ2-1; 10 bases agree with TRBD2. Here the CDR3 reads CASSLVPSGGALNEQFF. DNA of the CDR3: TGTGCCAGCAGCTTAGTCCCCAGCGGGGGGGCCCTTAATGAGCAGTTCTTC.